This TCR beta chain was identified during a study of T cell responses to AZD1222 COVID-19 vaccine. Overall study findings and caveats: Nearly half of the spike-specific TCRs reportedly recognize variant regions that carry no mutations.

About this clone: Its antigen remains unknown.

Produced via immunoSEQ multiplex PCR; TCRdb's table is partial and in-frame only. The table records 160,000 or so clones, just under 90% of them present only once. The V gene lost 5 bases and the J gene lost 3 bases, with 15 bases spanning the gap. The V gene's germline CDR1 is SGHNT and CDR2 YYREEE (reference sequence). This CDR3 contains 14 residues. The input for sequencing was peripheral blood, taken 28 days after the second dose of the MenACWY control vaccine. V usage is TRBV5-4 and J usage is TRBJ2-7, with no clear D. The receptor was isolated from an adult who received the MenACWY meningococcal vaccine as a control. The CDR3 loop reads CASSSIETFYEQYF. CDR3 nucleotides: TGTGCCAGCAGTAGTATTGAAACCTTCTACGAGCAGTACTTC.